The subject of this entry is one T cell receptor (beta chain). What it recognizes is unknown. Time point given: peripheral blood 6 weeks after treatment start. The sample comes from a study of PD-L1 blockade in urothelial cancer. Study-wide background: Intravenous atezolizumab, 1,200 mg every 3 weeks, was begun by patients around 2014. About 85% of the roughly 30 patients comprised males who had bladder-origin urothelial cancer. Blood drawn 3 weeks (second dose) and 6 weeks after treatment start was analyzed.

General study results and limits: Durable-benefit patients showed greater tumor-associated blood clone expansion at 3 weeks.

The table came from immunoSEQ multiplex PCR; TCRdb's copy has only in-frame clones and leaves some out. This table has some 120,000 clones, more than 85% appearing once. Trimming left V 8 bases short and J 0 bases short, with 5 bases between. The CDR3 extends over 11 amino acids. CDR1 is SNHLY and CDR2 is FYNNEI in the germline V gene. The genes are TRBV2 and TRBJ2-7; unclear D gene. The sample was PBMCs, taken around atezolizumab (anti-PD-L1) treatment. The receptor was isolated from a man aged 55 to 69 with urothelial cancer. CDR3 coding DNA: TGTGCCAGCTTAAACTCCTACGAGCAGTACTTC. Encoded protein: CASLNSYEQYF.